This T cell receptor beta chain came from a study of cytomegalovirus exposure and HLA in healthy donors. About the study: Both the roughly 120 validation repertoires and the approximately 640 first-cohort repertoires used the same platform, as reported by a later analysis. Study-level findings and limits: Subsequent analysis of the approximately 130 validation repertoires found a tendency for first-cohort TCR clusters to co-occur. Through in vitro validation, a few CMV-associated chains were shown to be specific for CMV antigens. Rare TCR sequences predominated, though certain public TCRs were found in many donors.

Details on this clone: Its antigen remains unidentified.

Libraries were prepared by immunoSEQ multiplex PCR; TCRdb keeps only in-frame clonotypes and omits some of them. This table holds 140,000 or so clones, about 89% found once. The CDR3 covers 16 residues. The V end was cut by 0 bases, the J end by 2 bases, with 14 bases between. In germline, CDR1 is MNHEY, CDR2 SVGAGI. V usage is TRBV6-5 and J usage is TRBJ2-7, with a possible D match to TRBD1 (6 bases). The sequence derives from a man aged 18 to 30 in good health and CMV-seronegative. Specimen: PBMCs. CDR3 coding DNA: TGTGCCAGCAGTTACTCGTTGCAGGGGCGGGCCTACGAGCAGTACTTC. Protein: CASSYSLQGRAYEQYF.